The present entry profiles one T cell receptor (beta chain) with its context. The source of the sample is a study of T cell changes during pregnancy in multiple sclerosis. The CDR3 extends over 17 amino acids. V lost 0 bases and J 0 bases, leaving 13 bases between the germline ends. Per the germline V gene, CDR1 is SGHRS and CDR2 is YFSETQ. The table came from immunoSEQ multiplex PCR; TCRdb's copy has only in-frame clones and leaves some out. The table has around 63,000 clones, around 92% seen once. The sequence derives from a female donor in good health, enrolled as a control in a pregnancy study. The sample here was peripheral blood, taken after pregnancy. The chain is built from TRBV5-1 and TRBJ1-3, with D maybe TRBD1 (5 bases). The CDR3 protein is CASSLARQSSSGNTIYF. CDR3 bases: TGCGCCAGCAGCTTGGCCCGACAGTCGAGCTCTGGAAACACCATATATTTT.